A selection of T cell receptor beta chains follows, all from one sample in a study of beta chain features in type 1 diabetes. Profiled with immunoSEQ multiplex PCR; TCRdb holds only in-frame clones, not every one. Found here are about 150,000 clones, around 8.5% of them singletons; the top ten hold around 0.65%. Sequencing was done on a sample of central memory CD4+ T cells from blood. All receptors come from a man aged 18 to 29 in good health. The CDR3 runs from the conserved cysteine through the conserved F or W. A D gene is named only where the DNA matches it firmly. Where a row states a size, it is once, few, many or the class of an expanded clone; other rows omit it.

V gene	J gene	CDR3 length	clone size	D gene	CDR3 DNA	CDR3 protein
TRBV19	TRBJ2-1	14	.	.	TGTGCCAGTGGAGGAGGTGCCGCCTACAATGAGCAGTTCTTC	CASGGGAAYNEQFF
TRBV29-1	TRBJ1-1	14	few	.	TGCAGCGTTGTCCCCGACACGACGAACACTGAAGCTTTCTTT	CSVVPDTTNTEAFF
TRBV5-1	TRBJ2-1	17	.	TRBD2	TGCGCCAGCACGCCCCAAACTAGCGGGAGGGGATACAATGAGCAGTTCTTC	CASTPQTSGRGYNEQFF
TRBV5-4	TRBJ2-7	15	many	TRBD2	TGTGCCAGCAGCAAACGACTAGCGGGGGCCTACGAGCAGTACTTC	CASSKRLAGAYEQYF
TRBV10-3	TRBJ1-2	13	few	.	TGTGCCATCAGTGGCCCAGCGAACTATGGCTACACCTTC	CAISGPANYGYTF
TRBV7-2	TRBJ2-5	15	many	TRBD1	TGTGCCAGCAGCCCAAGACAGGGCTCGAAGGAGACCCAGTACTTC	CASSPRQGSKETQYF
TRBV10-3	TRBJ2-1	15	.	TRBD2	TGTGCCATCAGTGATAGCGGGAGAGCCGACAATGAGCAGTTCTTC	CAISDSGRADNEQFF
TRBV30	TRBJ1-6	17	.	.	TGTGCCTGGAGAAAAAGGTGGGGGGGCGCTTATAATTCACCCCTCCACTTT	CAWRKRWGGAYNSPLHF
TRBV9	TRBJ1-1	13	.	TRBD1	TGTGCCAGCAGCGTTACAGGGGCGACTGAAGCTTTCTTT	CASSVTGATEAFF
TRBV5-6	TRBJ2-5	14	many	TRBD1	TGTGCCAGCAGAAGACAGGGCCTTGAGGAGACCCAGTACTTC	CASRRQGLEETQYF
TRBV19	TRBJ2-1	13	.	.	TGTGCCAGTAGTACTCCCGAGACAAATGAGCAGTTCTTC	CASSTPETNEQFF
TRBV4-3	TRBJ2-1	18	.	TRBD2	TGCGCCAGCAGCCAAGTGAGCCCGGGGACTAGCTCCTACAATGAGCAGTTCTTC	CASSQVSPGTSSYNEQFF
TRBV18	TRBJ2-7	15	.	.	TGTGCCAGCTCACCCCACGGGGGAACTACCTACGAGCAGTACTTC	CASSPHGGTTYEQYF
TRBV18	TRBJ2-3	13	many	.	TGTGCCAGCTCAACTGGGCCCACAGATACGCAGTATTTT	CASSTGPTDTQYF
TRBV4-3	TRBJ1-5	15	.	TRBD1	TGCGCCAGCAGCCCGGACAGGGGACGGAATCAGCCCCAGCATTTT	CASSPDRGRNQPQHF
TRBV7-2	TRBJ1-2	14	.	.	TGTGCCAGCAGTCGAAGTCGTGTCAGCTATGGCTACACCTTC	CASSRSRVSYGYTF
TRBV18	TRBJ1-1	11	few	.	TGTGCCAGCTCACCGGGGCTTGAAGCTTTCTTT	CASSPGLEAFF
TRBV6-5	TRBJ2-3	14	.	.	TGTGCCAGCGGCAGGGGAACCTTCACAGATACGCAGTATTTT	CASGRGTFTDTQYF
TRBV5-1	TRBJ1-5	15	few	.	TGCGCCAGCAGCTTGACCGGGGGTGTGGGTCAGCCCCAGCATTTT	CASSLTGGVGQPQHF
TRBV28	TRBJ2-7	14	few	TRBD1	TGTGCCAGCAGTGACAGGGGAATGATTCGGGAGCAGTACTTC	CASSDRGMIREQYF
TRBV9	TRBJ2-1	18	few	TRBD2	TGTGCCAGCAGCGCCAGACTAGCGGGGGGGATACCCTACAATGAGCAGTTCTTC	CASSARLAGGIPYNEQFF
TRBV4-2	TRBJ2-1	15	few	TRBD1	TGTGCCAGCAGCCAATGGGGACAGGGGGCCGATGAGCAGTTCTTC	CASSQWGQGADEQFF
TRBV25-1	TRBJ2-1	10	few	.	TGTGCCACCTCTCTAGATGAGCAGTTCTTC	CATSLDEQFF
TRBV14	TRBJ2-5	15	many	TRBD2	TGTGCCAGCAGCCCTGGGCCGGGACTAGAAGAGACCCAGTACTTC	CASSPGPGLEETQYF
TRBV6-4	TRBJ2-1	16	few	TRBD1	TGTGCCAGCAGTGCCGGGACAGGGAGTACCTACAATGAGCAGTTCTTC	CASSAGTGSTYNEQFF
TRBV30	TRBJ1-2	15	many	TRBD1	TGTGCCTGGAGGCGTGCAGGGGGAGCTAACTATGGCTACACCTTC	CAWRRAGGANYGYTF
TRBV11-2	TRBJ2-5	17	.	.	TGTGCCAGCAGCCAGGCCGGCCCGGGATCGGAGTGGGAGACCCAGTACTTC	CASSQAGPGSEWETQYF
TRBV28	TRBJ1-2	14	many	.	TGTGCCAGCAGTTCCATCCAGGTCCACGGAAGCTACACCTTC	CASSSIQVHGSYTF
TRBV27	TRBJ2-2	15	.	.	TGTGCCAGCAGCCGGTTTGTTGAGGACACCGGGGAGCTGTTTTTT	CASSRFVEDTGELFF
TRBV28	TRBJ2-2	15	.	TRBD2	TGTGCCAGCAGTTCTCCGGGACTAGCGGGAGGGGAGCTGTTTTTT	CASSSPGLAGGELFF
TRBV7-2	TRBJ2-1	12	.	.	TGTGCCAGCAGCCAACGCGTCGATGAGCAGTTCTTC	CASSQRVDEQFF
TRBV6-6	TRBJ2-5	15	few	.	TGTGCCAGCAGTTACTCCGGCGGCAACCAGGGGACCCAGTACTTC	CASSYSGGNQGTQYF
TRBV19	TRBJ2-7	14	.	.	TGTGCCAGTAGTCCTCGACTGGAATCCTACGAGCAGTACTTC	CASSPRLESYEQYF
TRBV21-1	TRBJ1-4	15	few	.	TGTGCCAGCGAGTATCCGGGACAGATTTGGGCAAAACTGTTTTTT	CASEYPGQIWAKLFF
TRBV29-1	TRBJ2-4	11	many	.	TGCAGCGTTGCTGGGGGCAACATTCAGTACTTC	CSVAGGNIQYF
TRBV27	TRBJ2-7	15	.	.	TGTGCCAGCAGTTTTAGGGACACCAGATCCTACGAGCAGTACTTC	CASSFRDTRSYEQYF
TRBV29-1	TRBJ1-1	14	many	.	TGCAGCGTTGCAGCGTCAGGGTTTGTCACTGAAGCTTTCTTT	CSVAASGFVTEAFF
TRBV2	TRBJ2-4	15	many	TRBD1	TGTGCCAGCAGCGAGGACAGGTTTGCCAAAAACATTCAGTACTTC	CASSEDRFAKNIQYF
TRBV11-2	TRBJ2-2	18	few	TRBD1	TGTGCCAGCAGCCCACTAGGGGGCGTCAGAAAGAACACCGGGGAGCTGTTTTTT	CASSPLGGVRKNTGELFF
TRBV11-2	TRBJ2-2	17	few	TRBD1	TGTGCCAGCAGCTTTCCAACGGACAGGGTGAACACCGGGGAGCTGTTTTTT	CASSFPTDRVNTGELFF
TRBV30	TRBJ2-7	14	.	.	TGTGCCTGGACCCTTCAGGGGAGTCTACGAGGGCAGTACTTC	CAWTLQGSLRGQYF
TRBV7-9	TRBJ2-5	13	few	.	TGTGCCAGCAGCTTAAGCCGCAAAGAGACCCAGTACTTC	CASSLSRKETQYF
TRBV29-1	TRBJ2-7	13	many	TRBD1	TGCAGCGTCCAAGAGGACAGGGGCTACGAGCAGTACTTC	CSVQEDRGYEQYF
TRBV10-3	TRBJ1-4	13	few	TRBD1	TGTGCCACTCGGGACAGCAGCAATGAAAAACTGTTTTTT	CATRDSSNEKLFF
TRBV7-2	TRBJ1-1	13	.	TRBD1	TGTGCCAGCAGCTTAGATGCGATCAGGGGGGCTTTCTTT	CASSLDAIRGAFF
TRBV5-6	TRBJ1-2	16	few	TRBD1	TGTGCCAGCAGCACCCTACCCGGGACAGGAGGTTATGGCTACACCTTC	CASSTLPGTGGYGYTF
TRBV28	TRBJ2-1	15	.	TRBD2	TGTGCCAGCAGGCCTAGCGGGGGGGCTAGGAATGAGCAGTTCTTC	CASRPSGGARNEQFF
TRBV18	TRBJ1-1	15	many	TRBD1	TGTGCCAGCTCACCACTGGGACAGGGGAGCACTGAAGCTTTCTTT	CASSPLGQGSTEAFF